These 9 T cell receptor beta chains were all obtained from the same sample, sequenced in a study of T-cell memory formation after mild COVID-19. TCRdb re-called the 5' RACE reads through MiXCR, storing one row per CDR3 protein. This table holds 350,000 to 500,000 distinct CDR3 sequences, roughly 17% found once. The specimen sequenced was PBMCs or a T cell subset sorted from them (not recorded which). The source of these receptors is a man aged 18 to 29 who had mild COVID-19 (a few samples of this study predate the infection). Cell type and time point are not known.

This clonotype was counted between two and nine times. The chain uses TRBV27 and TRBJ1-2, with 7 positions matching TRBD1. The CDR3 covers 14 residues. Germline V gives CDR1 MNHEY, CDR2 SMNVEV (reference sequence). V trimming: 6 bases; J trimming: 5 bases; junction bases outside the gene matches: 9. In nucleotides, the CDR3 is TGTGCCAGCAGGGGTCCATCGACAGGGTATGGCTACACCTTC. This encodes CASRGPSTGYGYTF.

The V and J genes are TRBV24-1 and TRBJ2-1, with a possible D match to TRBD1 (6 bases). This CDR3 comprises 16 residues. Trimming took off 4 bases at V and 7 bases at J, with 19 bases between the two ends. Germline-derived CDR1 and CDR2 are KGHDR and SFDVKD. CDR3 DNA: TGTGCCACCAGTGACCAGGGGACCTCAGGCACGAATGAGCAGTTCTTC. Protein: CATSDQGTSGTNEQFF.

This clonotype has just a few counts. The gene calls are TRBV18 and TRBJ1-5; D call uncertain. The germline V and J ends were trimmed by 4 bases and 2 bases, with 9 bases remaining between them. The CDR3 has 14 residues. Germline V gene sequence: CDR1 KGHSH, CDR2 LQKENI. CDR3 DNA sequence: TGTGCCAGCTCACGTGCGACCGGCAATCAGCCCCAGCATTTT. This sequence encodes CASSRATGNQPQHF.

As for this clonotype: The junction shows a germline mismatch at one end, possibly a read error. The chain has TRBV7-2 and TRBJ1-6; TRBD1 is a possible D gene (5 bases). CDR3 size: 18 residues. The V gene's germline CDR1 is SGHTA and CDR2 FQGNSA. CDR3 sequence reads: CASSLEGPPLSYNSPLHF. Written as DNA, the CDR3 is TGTGCCAGCAGCCTAGAGGGACCACCTCTAAGTTATAATTCTCCCCTCCACTTT.

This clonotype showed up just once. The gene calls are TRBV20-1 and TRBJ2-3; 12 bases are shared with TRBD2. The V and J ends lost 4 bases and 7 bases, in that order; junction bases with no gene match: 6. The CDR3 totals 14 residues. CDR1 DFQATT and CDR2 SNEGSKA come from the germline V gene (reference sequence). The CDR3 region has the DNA TGCAGTGCTACTCGGACTAGCGGGACTTATACGCAGTATTTT. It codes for CSATRTSGTYTQYF.

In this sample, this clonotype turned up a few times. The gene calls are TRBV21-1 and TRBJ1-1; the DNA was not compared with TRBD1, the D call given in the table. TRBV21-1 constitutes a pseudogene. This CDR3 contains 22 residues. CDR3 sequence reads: CASSKRRLSLQGSKGRNTEAFF. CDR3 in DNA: TGTGCCAGCAGCAAACGTCGTTTGTCCTTGCAGGGGTCAAAGGGGCGGAACACTGAAGCTTTCTTT.

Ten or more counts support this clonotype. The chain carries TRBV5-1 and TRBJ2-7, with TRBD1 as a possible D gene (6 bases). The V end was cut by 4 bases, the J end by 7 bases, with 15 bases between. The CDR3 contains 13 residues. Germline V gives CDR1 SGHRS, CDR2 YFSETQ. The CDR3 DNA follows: TGCGCCAGCAGCATCGATCAAACAGGGGAGCAGTACTTC. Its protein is CASSIDQTGEQYF.

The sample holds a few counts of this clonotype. DNA for the CDR3: TGTGCCAGCAGCTTAAAGGGGGTTGAAGAGACCCAGTACTTC. It encodes CASSLKGVEETQYF. The V gene is TRBV7-3, the J gene TRBJ2-5; D may be TRBD1 (6 bases). CDR3 size: 14 residues. CDR1 is SGHTA, CDR2 FQGTGA, per germline. Trimming left V 1 base short and J 3 bases short, with 9 bases between.

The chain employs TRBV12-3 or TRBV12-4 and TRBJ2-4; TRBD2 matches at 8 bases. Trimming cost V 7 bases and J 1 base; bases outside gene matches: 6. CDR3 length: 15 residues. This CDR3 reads CASTSSGVAKNIQYF. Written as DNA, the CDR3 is TGTGCCAGCACCAGTAGCGGGGTGGCCAAAAACATTCAGTACTTC.